Listed below are T cell receptor beta chains from one sample, sequenced in a study of blood T cell repertoires in COVID-19. Only in-frame clones appear in the TCRdb table, and some are missing; sequencing was by immunoSEQ multiplex PCR. Among some 350,000 clones, more than 70% were seen once, and the ten largest hold about 5.7%. The sequenced material came from PBMCs or T cells enriched from blood (not recorded which). The receptors originated from a woman aged 25 to 39 who had recovered from COVID-19. Both conserved end residues are part of each CDR3. Each record gives: CDR3 DNA, CDR3 protein, V gene, D gene, J gene, clone size. A D gene is named only where the DNA matches it firmly. The size of a clone is reported for some rows only, either as once, few or many, or as a class for expanded clones.

TGCGCCAGCAGCTTGGAGCGGGGTACGGACACTGAAGCTTTCTTT | CASSLERGTDTEAFF | TRBV5-1 | . | TRBJ1-1 | few
TGTGCCACCAGTGATCCCGGGACAGGGTCTTACAATGAGCAGTTCTTC | CATSDPGTGSYNEQFF | TRBV24-1 | TRBD1 | TRBJ2-1 | .
TGTGCCAGTAGTCCTCAGATTAGCAATCAGCCCCAGCATTTT | CASSPQISNQPQHF | TRBV19 | . | TRBJ1-5 | .
TGCGCCAGCAGCCAAGATCGGGACACTGAAGCTTTCTTT | CASSQDRDTEAFF | TRBV4-1 | . | TRBJ1-1 | .
TGTGCCAGCAGCAGAGGAACTGGAAACACCATATATTTT | CASSRGTGNTIYF | TRBV2 | . | TRBJ1-3 | .
TGCGCCAGCAGCCAAGAACGCAGGGATAATGAAAAACTGTTTTTT | CASSQERRDNEKLFF | TRBV4-1 | . | TRBJ1-4 | .
TGCGCCAGCAGCTTGGCCGGGGATAGCTACGAGCAGTACTTC | CASSLAGDSYEQYF | TRBV5-1 | . | TRBJ2-7 | .
TGTGCCAGCAGCGTAGGGGGACAGGGGTACGAGCAGTACTTC | CASSVGGQGYEQYF | TRBV9 | TRBD1 | TRBJ2-7 | .
TGTGCCACCAGCAGGGGACCGGGGGTTAATGAAAAACTGTTTTTT | CATSRGPGVNEKLFF | TRBV15 | . | TRBJ1-4 | .
TGTGCCAGCAGCTCATTAGCGGGGGGAGATACGCAGTATTTT | CASSSLAGGDTQYF | TRBV3-1/TRBV3-2 | TRBD2 | TRBJ2-3 | .
TGTGCCAGCAGTTTAGTCGTTAATGAAAAACTGTTTTTT | CASSLVVNEKLFF | TRBV12-3/TRBV12-4 | . | TRBJ1-4 | .
TGTGCCACCAGCGGCAGGGAGACCCAGTACTTC | CATSGRETQYF | TRBV15 | . | TRBJ2-5 | .
TGTGCCAGCAGTTACCCCCCTTACGAGCAGTACTTC | CASSYPPYEQYF | TRBV6-2/TRBV6-3 | . | TRBJ2-7 | once
TGTGCCAGTAGTGAGAGGGGGAATGAGCAGTTCTTC | CASSERGNEQFF | TRBV19 | . | TRBJ2-1 | .
TGTGCCAGCAGCCCAACAATACAGGGGAACGATGAAAAACTGTTTTTT | CASSPTIQGNDEKLFF | TRBV7-6 | TRBD1 | TRBJ1-4 | .
TGTGCCACTGGAAGGGACTCCTCCTACAATGAGCAGTTCTTC | CATGRDSSYNEQFF | TRBV6-5 | . | TRBJ2-1 | once
TGTGCCAGCAGACGAAGGCTGCGGGCCGGGGAGCTGTTTTTT | CASRRRLRAGELFF | TRBV13 | . | TRBJ2-2 | .
TGTGCCAGCCCTACTTCGACAGGGGTAAACACTGAAGCTTTCTTT | CASPTSTGVNTEAFF | TRBV28 | TRBD1 | TRBJ1-1 | .
TGTGCCAGCAGTTTACTCGGACAGGGAGCCTACGAGCAGTACTTC | CASSLLGQGAYEQYF | TRBV27 | TRBD1 | TRBJ2-7 | .
TGTGCCAGCAGCGCGTCGACAGGGTATAATTCACCCCTCCACTTT | CASSASTGYNSPLHF | TRBV9 | TRBD1 | TRBJ1-6 | .
TGTGCCAGCAGCGATGACAGGGGAGGGGGGGAGCCCCAGCATTTT | CASSDDRGGGEPQHF | TRBV2 | TRBD1 | TRBJ1-5 | many
TGTGCCAGCAGTTTCTTGTCCTCTGGAAACACCATATATTTT | CASSFLSSGNTIYF | TRBV28 | . | TRBJ1-3 | .
TGTGCCAGCAGCTTGACTAGCGGGTACAATGAGCAGTTCTTC | CASSLTSGYNEQFF | TRBV5-6 | TRBD2 | TRBJ2-1 | .
TGTGCCAGCAGTTTACACTCTGGAAACACCATATATTTT | CASSLHSGNTIYF | TRBV12-3/TRBV12-4 | . | TRBJ1-3 | .
TGTGCCAGCAGTTCCTTAGCGGGGGGTGGTACCGGGGAGCTGTTTTTT | CASSSLAGGGTGELFF | TRBV27 | TRBD2 | TRBJ2-2 | once
TGCAGCGTTGAAGATCGGGACAGGGCCTACAATGAGCAGTTCTTC | CSVEDRDRAYNEQFF | TRBV29-1 | TRBD1 | TRBJ2-1 | .
TGTGCCAGCAGTTACGGCGGGCGGGCGAGGCAGCCCCAGCATTTT | CASSYGGRARQPQHF | TRBV28 | . | TRBJ1-5 | .
TGTGCCAGCAGCCCTACAGGTACTTCTGGCTACACCTTC | CASSPTGTSGYTF | TRBV5-4 | . | TRBJ1-2 | .
TGCAGCGTTGGGGCCCCTGCCGTACAGCAGTTCTTC | CSVGAPAVQQFF | TRBV29-1 | . | TRBJ2-1 | .
TGTGCCAGCAGTCAAAGCGGGGGGGTTGTCGCCCAGTACTTC | CASSQSGGVVAQYF | TRBV11-2 | TRBD2 | TRBJ2-5 | .
TGCGCCAGCAGCCGGACAGGGGGCGCTCCCCTCTATGGCTACACCTTC | CASSRTGGAPLYGYTF | TRBV4-1 | TRBD1 | TRBJ1-2 | .
TGTGCCAGCAGCTTGGTGGGCGGGTATAGCAATCAGCCCCAGCATTTT | CASSLVGGYSNQPQHF | TRBV7-2 | . | TRBJ1-5 | .
TGTGCCAGCTCGCCGAAGGCAGGCCAGGGCACCGGGGAGCTGTTTTTT | CASSPKAGQGTGELFF | TRBV18 | . | TRBJ2-2 | .
TGTGCCAGCAGTGAAGGACTAGCGGTCACCGGGGAGCTGTTTTTT | CASSEGLAVTGELFF | TRBV2 | TRBD2 | TRBJ2-2 | few
TGTGCCAGCAGCCAAGTTAAAACGGGGGACCAGCAAGAGACCCAGTACTTC | CASSQVKTGDQQETQYF | TRBV4-2 | . | TRBJ2-5 | .
TGTGCCAGCACCTTGACCAGGGGGCGGGGGATCTATGGCTACACCTTC | CASTLTRGRGIYGYTF | TRBV28 | TRBD1 | TRBJ1-2 | .
TGTGCCAGCAGCGTAGGGGGACTAGCGTTCCAAGAGACCCAGTACTTC | CASSVGGLAFQETQYF | TRBV9 | TRBD2 | TRBJ2-5 | .
TGTGCCTGGAGTGTACTGGGGACAGCAAATTCACCCCTCCACTTT | CAWSVLGTANSPLHF | TRBV30 | TRBD1 | TRBJ1-6 | .
TGTGCCAGCAGCAGTTATAGCAATCAGCCCCAGCATTTT | CASSSYSNQPQHF | TRBV2 | . | TRBJ1-5 | .
TGTGCCAGCAGCGCCCCTCCCGGGTCTGGAAACACCATATATTTT | CASSAPPGSGNTIYF | TRBV9 | . | TRBJ1-3 | .
TGTGCCAGCAGTTTACCCCTTGATGGCTACACCTTC | CASSLPLDGYTF | TRBV28 | . | TRBJ1-2 | .
TGTGCCAGCAGTTTTTCAGCAGGCGGCTACACCTTC | CASSFSAGGYTF | TRBV12-3/TRBV12-4 | . | TRBJ1-2 | .
TGTGCCAGCAGCCTACAGGGGAGCTCCTACAATGAGCAGTTCTTC | CASSLQGSSYNEQFF | TRBV14 | TRBD1 | TRBJ2-1 | .
TGTGCCAGCAGCGTAGTGGGAGCTCCCTCGGGTGAAGAGCAGTACTTC | CASSVVGAPSGEEQYF | TRBV9 | . | TRBJ2-7 | .
TGCGCCAGCAGCCAAGACAGGGAATGGGGCTATGGCTACACCTTC | CASSQDREWGYGYTF | TRBV4-1 | . | TRBJ1-2 | few
TGTGCCAGCAGCTCCCAGGTACAGGGGGCGTTCGGCTACACCTTC | CASSSQVQGAFGYTF | TRBV2 | TRBD1 | TRBJ1-2 | .
TGTGCCAGTAGTCGACAGTCGAGGACTGAAGCTTTCTTT | CASSRQSRTEAFF | TRBV19 | . | TRBJ1-1 | .
TGTGCCAGCAGCCTCGACAGTCGGGGAGGAATTAACTATGGCTACACCTTC | CASSLDSRGGINYGYTF | TRBV6-2/TRBV6-3 | . | TRBJ1-2 | once
TGTGCCAGCAGCCACCGACAGACTAGCAATCAGCCCCAGCATTTT | CASSHRQTSNQPQHF | TRBV21-1 | . | TRBJ1-5 | .
TGCGCCAGCAGCTCGAGTGCAACTAATGAAAAACTGTTTTTT | CASSSSATNEKLFF | TRBV5-1 | . | TRBJ1-4 | .
TGTGCCACCAGCGCGGGGGAATCCTACGAGCAGTACTTC | CATSAGESYEQYF | TRBV15 | TRBD2 | TRBJ2-7 | .
TGTGCCACCAGCAGAGGTAGGACAAGGAACACCGGGGAGCTGTTTTTT | CATSRGRTRNTGELFF | TRBV15 | . | TRBJ2-2 | .
TGTGCCAGTAGTATCTCGGTCGGGGTTGAGCAGTTCTTC | CASSISVGVEQFF | TRBV19 | . | TRBJ2-1 | .
TGCGCCAGCACCTTGGGCGAAGGAAACACCATATATTTT | CASTLGEGNTIYF | TRBV5-1 | . | TRBJ1-3 | .
TGTGCCAGCAGCCAAGAAATCGGCAGGGGCGGCAATCAGCCCCAGCATTTT | CASSQEIGRGGNQPQHF | TRBV4-2 | . | TRBJ1-5 | .
TGTGCCAGCAGCTTGGTAGTAATTGGGGGCCGAGGCTACACCTTC | CASSLVVIGGRGYTF | TRBV5-6 | . | TRBJ1-2 | .
TGTGCCAGTAGTATCGACAGTGGGACCTACGAGCAGTACTTC | CASSIDSGTYEQYF | TRBV19 | . | TRBJ2-7 | .
TGCGCCAGCAGACAGACAGGCGGCGGTGAAAAACTGTTTTTT | CASRQTGGGEKLFF | TRBV10-2 | . | TRBJ1-4 | .
TGTGCCACCTCCCCCGGGGGAGGCTATGGCTACACCTTC | CATSPGGGYGYTF | TRBV6-5 | . | TRBJ1-2 | .